Presented here are 17 T cell receptor beta chains from one specimen sequenced in a study of blood T cells in healthy people across ages. Primers used in a second PCR of about 6 to 11 cycles were a sample-barcoded 5' primer and a J-beta primer mix. Each CDR3 protein is one row after TCRdb ran MiXCR on the 5' RACE reads. This sample has fewer than 1,000,000 distinct CDR3 sequences; 46% occur once, and the top ten carry 15% to 20%. Sequenced input: blood. All receptors come from a man older than 75 in good health.

With respect to this clonotype: A much larger clone lies one base from this, so it may be a read error. This chain links TRBV12-3 or TRBV12-4 with TRBJ2-5; D is possibly TRBD2 (6 bases). The J call may be faulty, since TRBJ2-1 better matches the DNA end. The CDR3 has 12 amino acids. CDR3 DNA: TGTGCCAGCAGTTGGAGGGGCGAGACCCAGTTCTTC. It yields the protein CASSWRGETQFF.

The chain couples TRBV20-1 to TRBJ1-4; D not resolved. Trimming removed 3 bases at V and 4 bases at J, with 9 bases between. CDR3 length: 13 residues. CDR1 and CDR2 (germline): DFQATT, SNEGSKA (reference sequence). Here the CDR3 DNA reads TGCAGTGCTAGCGAGGAGGGTAATGAAAAACTGTTTTTT. It encodes CSASEEGNEKLFF.

This clonotype appeared a single time. V usage is TRBV28 and J usage is TRBJ2-1; tentative D call: TRBD2 (6 bases). In germline, CDR1 is MDHEN, CDR2 SYDVKM. The V and J ends lost 4 bases and 10 bases respectively, with 20 bases between them. This CDR3 has 15 residues. CDR3 amino acids: CASSYGGSALGEQFF. CDR3 sequence (DNA): TGTGCCAGCAGTTACGGAGGGTCAGCTCTCGGGGAGCAGTTCTTC.

This clonotype was seen once. The chain is built from TRBV5-1 and TRBJ1-2; no definite D call. CDR1 and CDR2 from the germline V gene are SGHRS and YFSETQ. This CDR3 comprises 15 residues. Trimming pared 0 bases from V and 3 bases from J, leaving 12 bases between. This chain's CDR3 is CASSLEGASHYGYTF. CDR3 bases: TGCGCCAGCAGCTTGGAGGGCGCATCACACTATGGCTACACCTTC.

This clonotype appeared many times. The chain recombines TRBV11-3 with TRBJ2-3; D ambiguous. The V and J ends lost 5 bases and 4 bases respectively, with 13 bases between them. Per germline, CDR1 SGHNT and CDR2 YENEEA. The CDR3 runs to 14 residues. CDR3 protein: CASSPGRSSDTQYF. CDR3 nucleotides: TGTGCCAGCAGCCCCGGTCGCTCCTCAGATACGCAGTATTTT. The full variable domain, with the rest looked up from reference TRBV11-3 and TRBJ2-3, is EAGVVQSPRYKIIEKKQPVAFWCNPISGHNTLYWYLQNLGQGPELLIRYENEEAVDDSQLPKDRFSAERLKGVDSTLKIQPAELGDSAVYLCASSPGRSSDTQYFGPGTRLTVL.

This chain links TRBV20-1 with TRBJ2-3; no firm D call. Germline V lookup: CDR1 DFQATT, CDR2 SNEGSKA (reference sequence). The CDR3 covers 15 residues. The germline V and J ends were trimmed by 0 bases and 4 bases, with 14 bases remaining between them. CDR3 sequence reads: CSARDRRTSPDTQYF. The CDR3 nucleotides are TGCAGTGCTAGAGATCGCCGGACCTCCCCAGATACGCAGTATTTT.

V gene TRBV2 combines with J gene TRBJ2-1; 12 nucleotides line up with TRBD2. CDR3 length: 14 residues. The trim removed 4 bases at V and 10 bases at J, leaving 5 bases unmatched. Germline CDR1 is SNHLY and CDR2 is FYNNEI. The CDR3 region has the DNA TGTGCCAGCAGTGTTGAACTAGCGGGAGGCGAGCAGTTCTTC. The encoded protein is CASSVELAGGEQFF. The whole variable domain, filled in from reference TRBV2 and TRBJ2-1, reads EPEVTQTPSHQVTQMGQEVILRCVPISNHLYFYWYRQILGQKVEFLVSFYNNEISEKSEIFDDQFSVERPDGSNFTLKIRSTKLEDSAMYFCASSVELAGGEQFFGPGTRLTVL.

This chain links TRBV4-1 with TRBJ2-7; D unclear. This CDR3 has 15 residues. Germline V gives CDR1 MGHRA, CDR2 YSYEKL. Trimming left V 0 bases short and J 0 bases short, with 9 bases between. The CDR3 spells CASSQDQRPSYEQYF. The CDR3 DNA reads TGCGCCAGCAGCCAAGATCAGAGACCCTCCTACGAGCAGTACTTC.

This clonotype was seen a handful of times. One junction end disagrees with the germline gene, perhaps due to a read error. The chain links TRBV12-3 or TRBV12-4 to TRBJ2-3; 9 nucleotides line up with TRBD1. There are 12 residues in the CDR3. The CDR3 spells CASRTGAYTQYF. CDR3 in DNA: TGTGCTAGCAGGACAGGGGCCTATACGCAGTATTTT.

This clonotype showed up just a few times. The chain uses TRBV5-1 and TRBJ2-5; no firm D call. CDR1 SGHRS and CDR2 YFSETQ come from the germline V gene. There are 12 residues in the CDR3. V lost 0 bases and J lost 7, with 7 bases in between. CDR3 coding DNA: TGCGCCAGCAGCTTGGACGGTGTGACCCAGTACTTC. Translating it yields CASSLDGVTQYF. The full variable domain, in which reference TRBV5-1 and TRBJ2-5 provide the parts outside the CDR3, is KAGVTQTPRYLIKTRGQQVTLSCSPISGHRSVSWYQQTPGQGLQFLFEYFSETQRNKGNFPGRFSGRQFSNSRSEMNVSTLELGDSALYLCASSLDGVTQYFGPGTRLLVL.

The chain uses TRBV29-1 and TRBJ2-1; D is undetermined. Germline CDR1 and CDR2: SQVTM and ANQGSEA. With 4 bases removed from V and 6 bases from J, the gap between germline ends came to 13 bases. The CDR3 length is 13 residues. CDR3: CSVGADPINEQFF. The DNA of the CDR3 is TGCAGCGTTGGGGCAGACCCGATCAATGAGCAGTTCTTC.

This clonotype occurred a few times. The V call is TRBV28, the J call TRBJ2-4; D might be TRBD1 or TRBD2, each matching 5 bases. The V gene lost 6 bases and the J gene lost 0 bases, with 18 bases spanning the gap. The CDR3 loop spans 17 amino acids. The germline V gene has CDR1 MDHEN and CDR2 SYDVKM. CDR3 sequence: CASSSSLGRVAKNIQYF. Written as DNA, the CDR3 is TGTGCCAGCAGCTCATCATTGGGACGGGTAGCCAAAAACATTCAGTACTTC. The whole variable domain, remainder taken from reference TRBV28 and TRBJ2-4, is DVKVTQSSRYLVKRTGEKVFLECVQDMDHENMFWYRQDPGLGLRLIYFSYDVKMKEKGDIPEGYSVSREKKERFSLILESASTNQTSMYLCASSSSLGRVAKNIQYFGAGTRLSVL.

This chain joins TRBV7-9 and TRBJ2-1; 10 bases map to TRBD2. Germline V gene sequence: CDR1 SEHNR, CDR2 FQNEAQ (reference sequence). CDR3 length equals 15 residues. V dropped 3 bases and J dropped 10; count of bases not matched to a gene: 9. In nucleotides, the CDR3 is TGTGCCAGCAGCTTCATAGCGGGAGGCCAGGGGGAGCAGTTCTTC. It codes for CASSFIAGGQGEQFF.

This clonotype has just a few counts. This sequence joins TRBV7-3 and TRBJ2-7; the match to TRBD1 covers 9 bases. V lost 4 bases and J lost 4; bases outside the gene matches: 8. The germline gives CDR1 SGHTA, CDR2 FQGTGA. The CDR3 has 15 residues. CDR3 sequence: CASSSGTGRAYEQYF. CDR3 DNA sequence: TGTGCCAGCAGCTCAGGGACAGGGAGGGCGTACGAGCAGTACTTC. The whole variable domain, filled in from reference TRBV7-3 and TRBJ2-7, reads GAGVSQTPSNKVTEKGKYVELRCDPISGHTALYWYRQSLGQGPEFLIYFQGTGAADDSGLPNDRFFAVRPEGSVSTLKIQRTERGDSAVYLCASSSGTGRAYEQYFGPGTRLTVT.

This chain links TRBV6-5 with TRBJ2-7; no clear D gene. The V gene lost 6 bases and the J gene lost 0 bases, with 12 bases spanning the gap. From germline, CDR1 is MNHEY and CDR2 SVGAGI. The length of the CDR3 is 14 residues. Written as DNA, the CDR3 is TGTGCCAGCAGCCGGACGTCAAGCTCCTACGAGCAGTACTTC. Translated: CASSRTSSSYEQYF.

This rearrangement joins TRBV15 to TRBJ1-1; tentatively, D is TRBD1 (5 bases). The CDR3 spans 12 residues. Germline V CDR1 and CDR2: LNHNV, YYDKDF (reference sequence). Trimming took off 3 bases at V and 6 bases at J, with 8 bases between the two ends. CDR3 nucleotides: TGTGCCACCAGCAGCAGGGTGGCTGAAGCTTTCTTT. Translated: CATSSRVAEAFF.

The chain is built from TRBV11-2 and TRBJ2-5; D possibly corresponds to TRBD1 (5 bases). CDR1 and CDR2 from the germline V gene are SGHAT and FQNNGV. The CDR3 covers 13 residues. The V and J ends lost 4 bases and 5 bases respectively, with 11 bases between them. The CDR3, as DNA: TGTGCCAGCAGCTGGGGCACCCGGGAGACCCAGTACTTC. Translated, it gives CASSWGTRETQYF. The whole variable domain, remainder taken from reference TRBV11-2 and TRBJ2-5, is EAGVAQSPRYKIIEKRQSVAFWCNPISGHATLYWYQQILGQGPKLLIQFQNNGVVDDSQLPKDRFSAERLKGVDSTLKIQPAKLEDSAVYLCASSWGTRETQYFGPGTRLLVL.